Each of the 5 T cell receptor beta chains below was sequenced from the same sample in a study of shared clonotypes between healthy human individuals. Sequencing was performed with immunoSEQ multiplex PCR; in TCRdb, only in-frame clones are kept and a portion is missing. The table records over 2 million clones, 85% to 95% of them present only once. The sample taken for sequencing was naive CD4+ T cells sorted from blood. As to subset: CD45RA+ positively selected. The receptors derive from a man in his late teens or twenties in good health.

The chain joins TRBV30 to TRBJ1-2; D ambiguous. V was shortened by 1 base and J by 8 bases, with 17 bases between the two germline ends. The CDR3 spans 14 residues. Looked up from germline, CDR1 is GTSNPN and CDR2 is SVGIG (reference sequence). The CDR3 spells CAWSGVLGGRGYTF. In nucleotides, the CDR3 is TGTGCCTGGAGTGGAGTTCTGGGAGGGCGAGGCTACACCTTC.

The V call is TRBV5-1, the J call TRBJ2-1; TRBD2 aligns across 8 bases. The CDR3 totals 17 residues. The germline CDR1 and CDR2 sequences are SGHRS and YFSETQ. V lost 4 bases and J lost 5; bases outside the gene matches: 14. This CDR3 reads CASSLPGTSSNNNEQFF. CDR3 in DNA: TGCGCCAGCAGCCTACCGGGGACTAGTAGTAATAACAATGAGCAGTTCTTC.

This chain connects TRBV11-1 to TRBJ2-1, with D perhaps matching TRBD2 (6 bases). Trimming took 0 bases from V and 9 from J, leaving 18 bases between them. The germline V gene encodes CDR1 SGHAT and CDR2 FQDESV (reference sequence). The CDR3 runs 16 residues. The DNA for the CDR3 is TGTGCCAGCAGCTTAGCACTAGCCAAGACCTGGAGTGAGCAGTTCTTC. Amino acid sequence: CASSLALAKTWSEQFF.

CDR3 in amino acids: CAISETGQGIPGELFF. The CDR3 DNA sequence: TGTGCCATCAGTGAGACAGGACAGGGAATCCCCGGGGAGCTGTTTTTT. The genes are TRBV10-3 and TRBJ2-2; 8 nucleotides line up with TRBD1. V was pared by 2 bases and J by 6 bases, with 8 bases of the junction left unmatched. Germline lookup yields CDR1 ENHRY and CDR2 SYGVKD. This CDR3 is 16 amino acids long.

This clone showed up just once. J is TRBJ2-7 and V is TRBV5-1, with 10 bases lining up with TRBD2. This CDR3 is built from 13 residues. CDR1 is SGHRS and CDR2 is YFSETQ in the germline V gene. The junction had 4 bases not matched to a gene; V was cut back by 6 bases and J by 4 bases. Here the CDR3 reads CASKASGGYEQYF. The CDR3 DNA is TGCGCCAGCAAAGCTAGCGGGGGTTACGAGCAGTACTTC.